These T cell receptor beta chains were read from a single sample in a study of cytomegalovirus exposure and HLA in healthy donors. Generated by immunoSEQ multiplex PCR, the TCRdb table keeps only in-frame clones and is missing some. Altogether 200,000 to 250,000 clones are present, approximately 90% being singletons, with the ten largest covering 0.9% to 1.1%. Sequencing used PBMCs. These receptors were collected from a woman between 18 and 29 years old in good health and CMV-seronegative. Both conserved end residues are part of each CDR3. Each record gives: V gene, clone size, D gene, J gene, CDR3 protein, CDR3 DNA. D genes are given only for firm matches. Clone size, where shown, is once, few, many, or a class for clones that have expanded.

TRBV7-6,NA,NA,TRBJ2-2,CASSFSRGVAGELFF,TGTGCCAGCAGCTTCTCGCGGGGCGTCGCCGGGGAGCTGTTTTTT
TRBV7-8,NA,TRBD1,TRBJ1-1,CASSLGWDRNTEAFF,TGTGCCAGCAGCTTAGGTTGGGACAGGAACACTGAAGCTTTCTTT
TRBV19,NA,TRBD2,TRBJ2-5,CASSWGLASRETQYF,TGTGCCAGTAGTTGGGGACTAGCGTCTCGGGAGACCCAGTACTTC
TRBV7-9,NA,NA,TRBJ1-2,CASSSSGANYGYTF,TGTGCCAGCAGCTCATCCGGGGCTAACTATGGCTACACCTTC
TRBV5-6,NA,TRBD2,TRBJ2-7,CASSYRGGPPYEQYF,TGTGCCAGCAGCTATCGGGGGGGACCACCCTACGAGCAGTACTTC
TRBV11-3,NA,NA,TRBJ2-2,CASTDTGELFF,TGTGCCAGTACGGACACCGGGGAGCTGTTTTTT
TRBV4-1,NA,NA,TRBJ1-2,CASSHRGLGYGYTF,TGCGCCAGCAGCCACAGGGGCTTAGGGTATGGCTACACCTTC
TRBV19,NA,TRBD1,TRBJ1-5,CASSIRGQGTGGSNQPQHF,TGTGCCAGTAGTATACGGGGACAGGGGACAGGGGGCAGCAATCAGCCCCAGCATTTT
TRBV10-2,NA,TRBD2,TRBJ2-7,CASIGTSGAYEQYF,TGCGCCAGCATTGGGACTAGCGGTGCCTACGAGCAGTACTTC
TRBV13,NA,NA,TRBJ1-2,CASSFQGYYGYTF,TGTGCCAGCAGCTTTCAGGGCTACTATGGCTACACCTTC
TRBV7-2,many,NA,TRBJ1-2,CASSLAVGANYGYTF,TGTGCCAGCAGCTTAGCGGTAGGGGCTAACTATGGCTACACCTTC
TRBV11-3,NA,TRBD1,TRBJ2-7,CASSWGQSSYEQYF,TGTGCCAGCAGCTGGGGACAGAGCTCCTACGAGCAGTACTTC
TRBV18,NA,NA,TRBJ2-3,CASSPRVSGGTDTQYF,TGTGCCAGCTCACCTAGGGTCAGCGGAGGCACAGATACGCAGTATTTT
TRBV5-1,NA,TRBD1,TRBJ2-7,CASSLQGESYEQYF,TGCGCCAGCAGCTTGCAGGGGGAATCCTACGAGCAGTACTTC
TRBV27,NA,NA,TRBJ1-2,CASSLAGNYGYTF,TGTGCCAGCAGTTTGGCAGGGAACTATGGCTACACCTTC
TRBV19,NA,TRBD2,TRBJ2-7,CASSIEWGGEQYF,TGTGCCAGTAGTATAGAATGGGGGGGGGAGCAGTACTTC
TRBV28,NA,TRBD2,TRBJ2-3,CASSPTSPSTDTQYF,TGTGCCAGCAGTCCGACTAGCCCTAGCACAGATACGCAGTATTTT
TRBV4-3,NA,NA,TRBJ2-3,CASSQGLRAVADTQYF,TGCGCCAGCAGCCAAGGCCTCAGGGCTGTTGCAGATACGCAGTATTTT
TRBV9,NA,TRBD2,TRBJ2-1,CASSVGGGTYNEQFF,TGTGCCAGCAGCGTAGGCGGGGGGACGTACAATGAGCAGTTCTTC
TRBV9,NA,TRBD1,TRBJ1-2,CASSAGQGAMRFYGYTF,TGTGCCAGCAGCGCCGGACAGGGGGCCATGCGGTTCTATGGCTACACCTTC
TRBV9,NA,NA,TRBJ2-3,CASSVASGRGAQYF,TGTGCCAGCAGCGTGGCTAGCGGAAGGGGGGCGCAGTATTTT
TRBV2,NA,NA,TRBJ2-7,CASRHSYEQYF,TGTGCCAGCAGACACTCCTACGAGCAGTACTTC
TRBV16,NA,TRBD2,TRBJ2-5,CASSHREGETQYF,TGTGCCAGCAGCCACAGGGAGGGAGAGACCCAGTACTTC
TRBV4-3,NA,NA,TRBJ2-5,CASSLKGPGGTYRDPFQYF,TGCGCCAGCAGCCTTAAGGGGCCAGGTGGTACATACAGGGACCCATTCCAGTACTTC
TRBV4-3,NA,NA,TRBJ2-7,CASSQDFRDYEQYF,TGCGCCAGCAGCCAAGATTTTCGCGACTACGAGCAGTACTTC
TRBV27,NA,NA,TRBJ2-7,CASSFSYVSRGYEQYF,TGTGCCAGCAGTTTTTCCTATGTAAGCAGGGGATACGAGCAGTACTTC
TRBV5-1,NA,NA,TRBJ2-7,CASSLGTSLPYF,TGCGCCAGCAGCTTGGGAACATCTTTACCGTACTTC
TRBV30,NA,NA,TRBJ2-7,CAWSVRGRQGLHEQYF,TGTGCCTGGAGTGTAAGGGGTAGGCAGGGGTTGCACGAGCAGTACTTC
TRBV19,NA,TRBD1,TRBJ2-7,CASNPGQGTLGQYF,TGTGCTAGTAATCCGGGACAGGGAACCTTGGGGCAGTACTTC
TRBV11-2,few,TRBD1,TRBJ1-1,CASSPTGPAAGGYTEAFF,TGTGCCAGCAGCCCAACTGGGCCCGCCGCAGGGGGCTACACTGAAGCTTTCTTT
TRBV7-8,NA,TRBD1,TRBJ2-1,CASSLGGTAYNEQFF,TGTGCCAGCAGCTTAGGTGGGACAGCCTACAATGAGCAGTTCTTC
TRBV4-3,NA,NA,TRBJ1-4,CASSQVGVTNEKLFF,TGCGCCAGCAGCCAAGTCGGGGTTACTAATGAAAAACTGTTTTTT
TRBV5-1,NA,TRBD2,TRBJ2-7,CASSAGGTSGSHEQYF,TGCGCCAGCAGCGCTGGGGGGACTAGCGGGAGCCACGAGCAGTACTTC
TRBV5-4,NA,NA,TRBJ1-1,CASSLGAGGYTEAFF,TGTGCCAGCAGCTTGGGTGCAGGAGGGTACACTGAAGCTTTCTTT
TRBV6-6,NA,NA,TRBJ1-2,CASSWRENYGYTF,TGTGCCAGCAGTTGGCGGGAGAACTATGGCTACACCTTC
TRBV7-9,NA,NA,TRBJ1-1,CASSLGVRLTEAFF,TGTGCCAGCAGCTTAGGTGTCAGGTTAACTGAAGCTTTCTTT
TRBV5-1,NA,NA,TRBJ2-3,CASSLGLEGPWDTQYF,TGCGCCAGCAGCTTGGGTCTGGAGGGCCCATGGGATACGCAGTATTTT
TRBV5-1,NA,NA,TRBJ1-3,CASSLTYSSSGNTIYF,TGCGCCAGCAGCTTGACCTACAGCTCCTCTGGAAACACCATATATTTT
TRBV18,once,NA,TRBJ1-4,CASSPPGAATNEKLFF,TGTGCCAGCTCACCACCGGGAGCTGCAACTAATGAAAAACTGTTTTTT
TRBV27,NA,NA,TRBJ1-6,CASKEGSSYNSPLHF,TGTGCCAGCAAGGAGGGGAGCTCCTATAATTCACCCCTCCACTTT
TRBV19,NA,TRBD1,TRBJ1-2,CASSPGQGGYYGYTF,TGTGCCAGTAGTCCTGGACAGGGGGGTTACTATGGCTACACCTTC
TRBV5-4,once,TRBD1,TRBJ2-5,CASSPGTGETQYF,TGTGCCAGCAGTCCCGGGACAGGAGAGACCCAGTACTTC
TRBV18,NA,NA,TRBJ2-1,CASSPGSLDNEQFF,TGTGCCAGCTCACCGGGGAGCCTGGACAATGAGCAGTTCTTC
TRBV10-3,NA,TRBD1,TRBJ2-2,CAASPDRGTGELFF,TGTGCCGCCTCACCCGACAGGGGAACCGGGGAGCTGTTTTTT
TRBV13,NA,NA,TRBJ1-1,CASQGLSTEAFF,TGTGCCAGCCAGGGGTTGAGCACTGAAGCTTTCTTT
TRBV18,NA,NA,TRBJ1-2,CASSPNRDIGYTF,TGTGCCAGCTCACCTAATCGGGACATCGGCTACACCTTC
TRBV29-1,NA,NA,TRBJ2-5,CSVVLDRTYQETQYF,TGCAGCGTTGTCCTAGACAGAACGTACCAAGAGACCCAGTACTTC
TRBV27,NA,NA,TRBJ2-7,CASRTQAYEQYF,TGTGCCAGCAGGACTCAAGCCTACGAGCAGTACTTC
TRBV7-2,NA,NA,TRBJ1-2,CASSLGAGANYGYTF,TGTGCCAGCAGCTTAGGAGCAGGGGCTAACTATGGCTACACCTTC
TRBV10-3,NA,NA,TRBJ2-2,CAIRAGINTGELFF,TGTGCCATCAGAGCCGGGATAAACACCGGGGAGCTGTTTTTT
TRBV6-1,NA,NA,TRBJ1-4,CASARGSGEKLFF,TGTGCCAGTGCGAGGGGGTCCGGTGAAAAACTGTTTTTT
TRBV29-1,once,NA,TRBJ2-5,CSVVAVGWELTETQYF,TGCAGCGTTGTAGCGGTTGGGTGGGAGCTCACAGAGACCCAGTACTTC
TRBV10-3,NA,TRBD1,TRBJ2-7,CAISESVAGGRGYEQYF,TGTGCCATCAGTGAGTCGGTCGCAGGGGGCCGGGGCTACGAGCAGTACTTC
TRBV5-1,NA,TRBD1,TRBJ1-1,CASSRQGGNTEAFF,TGCGCCAGCAGCCGACAGGGCGGAAACACTGAAGCTTTCTTT
TRBV19,NA,TRBD2,TRBJ2-5,CASSIDVAGLAGLQETQYF,TGTGCCAGTAGTATAGATGTCGCGGGACTAGCGGGTTTACAAGAGACCCAGTACTTC
TRBV5-1,once,NA,TRBJ2-1,CASSSQDEQFF,TGCGCCAGCAGTTCTCAGGATGAGCAGTTCTTC
TRBV6-1,NA,NA,TRBJ2-3,CASSEASVRDTQYF,TGTGCCAGCAGTGAGGCTAGCGTAAGAGATACGCAGTATTTT
TRBV14,NA,NA,TRBJ1-4,CASSHPRGKLFF,TGTGCCAGCAGCCACCCTAGGGGAAAACTGTTTTTT
TRBV15,NA,TRBD2,TRBJ2-1,CATSSPVGLLSREQFF,TGTGCCACCAGCAGTCCTGTGGGACTACTATCGAGAGAGCAGTTCTTC